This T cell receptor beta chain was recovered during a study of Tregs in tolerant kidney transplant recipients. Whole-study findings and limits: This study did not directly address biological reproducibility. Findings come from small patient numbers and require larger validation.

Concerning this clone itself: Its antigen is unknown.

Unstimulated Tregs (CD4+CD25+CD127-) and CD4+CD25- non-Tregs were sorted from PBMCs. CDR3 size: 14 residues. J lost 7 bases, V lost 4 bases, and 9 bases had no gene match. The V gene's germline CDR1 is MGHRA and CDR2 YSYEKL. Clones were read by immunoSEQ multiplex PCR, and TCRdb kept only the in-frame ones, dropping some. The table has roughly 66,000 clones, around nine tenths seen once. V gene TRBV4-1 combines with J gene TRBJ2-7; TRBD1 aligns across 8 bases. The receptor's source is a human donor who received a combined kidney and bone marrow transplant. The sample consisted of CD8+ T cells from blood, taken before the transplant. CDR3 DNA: TGCGCCAGCAGCCCGCAGGGGGCCGGTGGGGAGCAGTACTTC. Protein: CASSPQGAGGEQYF.